Shown below are 21 T cell receptor beta chains from a single sample sequenced in a study of response to subunit inactivated influenza vaccine. TCRdb called the RT-PCR reads again in MiXCR, with one record for every CDR3 protein. This sample carries about 700,000 distinct CDR3 sequences, 12% to 15% of them seen once, and the ten largest clones take 7.6%. Sequences were derived from PBMCs from blood, sampled around two weeks before vaccination. Receptor source: a middle-aged man who received an inactivated influenza vaccine.

This rearrangement joins TRBV5-6 to TRBJ2-3; D is tentatively TRBD1 or TRBD2 (5 bases each). This CDR3 comprises 18 residues. In germline, CDR1 is SGHDT, CDR2 YYEEEE. V was cut by 1 base and J by 0 bases, with 18 bases left in between. Here the CDR3 DNA reads TGTGCCAGCAGCTTGAATCGGGGACGGACTTCTAGCACAGATACGCAGTATTTT. It yields the protein CASSLNRGRTSSTDTQYF.

This clonotype was counted between two and nine times. The chain recombines TRBV5-1 with TRBJ2-7; D might be TRBD1 (5 bases). Germline V gene sequence: CDR1 SGHRS, CDR2 YFSETQ. CDR3 length equals 13 residues. V was cut by 2 bases and J by 4 bases, with 10 bases left in between. Written as DNA, the CDR3 is TGCGCCAGCAGCTTTTCTCCAGGGTACGAGCAGTACTTC. This codes for CASSFSPGYEQYF.

This clonotype was observed a few times. V and J are TRBV6-1 and TRBJ2-2, with a weak D call TRBD1 (7 bases). The V end was cut by 5 bases, the J end by 6 bases, with 16 bases between. CDR1 is MNHNS, CDR2 SASEGT, per germline. The CDR3 contains 15 residues. The CDR3: CASSPPAGGPGELFF. In DNA form, the CDR3 reads TGTGCCAGCAGTCCACCCGCAGGGGGGCCCGGGGAGCTGTTTTTT.

The sample holds a few counts of this clonotype. This chain uses TRBV24-1 with TRBJ2-1; D is perhaps TRBD2 (5 bases). The germline V gene encodes CDR1 KGHDR and CDR2 SFDVKD. There are 16 residues in the CDR3. With 0 bases removed from V and 9 bases from J, the gap between germline ends came to 17 bases. The CDR3 nucleotides are TGTGCCACCAGTGATTTGGGCCGGTCCCAAAGCGGTGAGCAGTTCTTC. Its protein product is CATSDLGRSQSGEQFF.

Ten or more counts support this clonotype. This chain connects TRBV29-1 to TRBJ2-7; 9 bases are a match to TRBD2. CDR3 length: 13 residues. The V gene end was trimmed by 4 bases and the J gene end by 5 bases; junction bases not matched to a gene: 6. The germline gives CDR1 SQVTM, CDR2 ANQGSEA. In DNA form, the CDR3 reads TGCAGCGTTGTCAGCGGGAGGACCAACGAGCAGTACTTC. It specifies CSVVSGRTNEQYF.

At least ten counts were recorded for this clonotype. The chain uses TRBV7-9 and TRBJ2-1, with D possibly matching TRBD2 (6 bases). This CDR3 has 16 residues. The V end was cut by 5 bases, the J end by 1 base, with 15 bases between. CDR1 and CDR2 from the germline V gene are SEHNR and FQNEAQ (reference sequence). The CDR3 loop reads CASSPSAGISYNEQFF. The CDR3 coding sequence is TGTGCCAGCAGCCCTTCCGCGGGGATATCCTACAATGAGCAGTTCTTC.

The chain has TRBV5-6 and TRBJ2-7; no clear D. The CDR3 length is 14 residues. The V end lost 0 bases, the J end lost 2 bases, and 9 bases lay between the germline ends. Germline-derived CDR1 and CDR2 are SGHDT and YYEEEE. CDR3 sequence (DNA): TGTGCCAGCAGCTTGGGGATCGGTACCTACGAGCAGTACTTC. The encoded protein is CASSLGIGTYEQYF.

The chain uses TRBV5-1 and TRBJ2-3; D unclear. CDR1 and CDR2 (germline): SGHRS, YFSETQ. V was pared by 0 bases and J by 1 base, with 12 bases between. The CDR3 is 16 residues long. CDR3 residues: CASSLGLSEGTDTQYF. For the CDR3, the DNA is TGCGCCAGCAGCTTGGGACTTTCCGAGGGCACAGATACGCAGTATTTT.

This chain links TRBV9 with TRBJ2-2; no reliable D call. V lost 4 bases to trimming and J lost 5 bases, with 15 bases between them. Germline CDR1 reads SGDLS; CDR2 reads YYNGEE. The CDR3 extends over 15 amino acids. CDR3 protein: CASSSGVGGTGELFF. In nucleotides, the CDR3 is TGTGCCAGCAGCTCAGGCGTGGGTGGGACCGGGGAGCTGTTTTTT.

The chain has TRBV5-1 and TRBJ2-3, with no clear D. Germline CDR1 reads SGHRS; CDR2 reads YFSETQ. The CDR3 runs to 13 residues. Trimming removed 6 bases from V and 10 bases from J, with 18 bases in between. The CDR3 region is CASKPALGWAQYF. CDR3 nucleotides: TGCGCCAGCAAACCAGCGTTGGGGTGGGCGCAGTATTTT.

This clonotype was observed a handful of times. V and J are TRBV11-2 and TRBJ2-7; a possible D gene is TRBD1 (7 bases). Germline CDR1 is SGHAT and CDR2 is FQNNGV. This CDR3 region has 14 residues. V was clipped by 2 bases and J by 6 bases, with 14 bases between them. This CDR3 reads CASSLSAGGLEQYF. DNA of the CDR3: TGTGCCAGCAGCTTAAGTGCAGGGGGGCTCGAGCAGTACTTC.

Ten or more counts support this clonotype. The rearrangement joins TRBV9 to TRBJ2-2, with D tentatively TRBD2 (5 bases). V was pared by 3 bases and J by 8 bases, with 5 bases between. Germline lookup yields CDR1 SGDLS and CDR2 YYNGEE. The CDR3 runs 11 residues. CDR3 nucleotides: TGTGCCAGCAGCGGGACTGGGGAGCTGTTTTTT. This sequence encodes CASSGTGELFF.

V gene TRBV7-9 combines with J gene TRBJ2-5; TRBD1 matches at 9 bases. Trimming cost V 4 bases and J 4 bases; bases outside gene matches: 10. The CDR3 loop spans 16 amino acids. CDR1 is SEHNR and CDR2 is FQNEAQ in the germline V gene (reference sequence). The CDR3 region is CASSYSPGQGSETQYF. As DNA, the CDR3 is TGTGCCAGCAGCTACAGCCCTGGACAGGGGTCAGAGACCCAGTACTTC.

This clonotype showed up many times. The genes are TRBV7-3 and TRBJ2-3; D not certain. This CDR3 is 13 amino acids long. Germline V gives CDR1 SGHTA, CDR2 FQGTGA. V was cut by 5 bases and J by 0 bases, with 6 bases left in between. The CDR3 sequence: CASSQVSTDTQYF. CDR3 coding DNA: TGTGCCAGCAGCCAGGTTAGCACAGATACGCAGTATTTT.

The chain combines TRBV9 with TRBJ1-1; 7 bases align to TRBD1. V gave up 3 bases and J gave up 8 bases; unmatched junction bases: 13. The CDR3 is 15 residues long. Germline V gene data show CDR1 as SGDLS and CDR2 as YYNGEE. CDR3 protein: CASSADVGTAREAFF. The CDR3 nucleotides read TGTGCCAGCAGCGCCGATGTCGGGACAGCCCGAGAAGCTTTCTTT.

The chain has TRBV4-2 and TRBJ1-5; TRBD1 might be the D (5 bases). Germline CDR1 LGHNA, CDR2 YNFKEQ. The germline V and J ends were trimmed by 0 bases and 9 bases, with 15 bases remaining between them. CDR3 size: 15 residues. The CDR3 reads CASSQDMAGFLPQHF. The CDR3 nucleotides are TGTGCCAGCAGCCAAGATATGGCAGGGTTTCTGCCCCAGCATTTT.

This clonotype was observed a few times. The gene calls are TRBV9 and TRBJ2-3, with TRBD2 matching 8 bases. The germline V gene encodes CDR1 SGDLS and CDR2 YYNGEE. Losses at the gene ends were 0 bases for V and 0 bases for J; bases not matched to a gene: 9. The CDR3 has 18 amino acids. The CDR3 loop reads CASSVGQRGGRSTDTQYF. The CDR3 DNA reads as TGTGCCAGCAGCGTAGGGCAACGGGGGGGCCGTAGCACAGATACGCAGTATTTT.

V gene TRBV29-1 combines with J gene TRBJ1-2; the D is unclear. This CDR3 spans 11 amino acids. With 4 bases removed from V and 8 bases from J, the gap between germline ends came to 11 bases. Germline V gives CDR1 SQVTM, CDR2 ANQGSEA. In DNA form, the CDR3 reads TGCAGCGTTGGTCTGGGGAACGGCTACACCTTC. Translated, it gives CSVGLGNGYTF. Full variable domain (missing parts from reference TRBV29-1 and TRBJ1-2): SAVISQKPSRDICQRGTSLTIQCQVDSQVTMMFWYRQQPGQSLTLIATANQGSEATYESGFVIDKFPISRPNLTFSTLTVSNMSPEDSSIYLCSVGLGNGYTFGSGTRLTVV.

The chain combines TRBV10-3 with TRBJ1-2; D call uncertain. V gave up 2 bases and J gave up 8 bases, with 12 bases separating them. The CDR3 loop spans 13 amino acids. Germline assignment: CDR1 ENHRY and CDR2 SYGVKD. CDR3 sequence (DNA): TGTGCCATCAGTGAGGAGGAGCGGCAAGGCTACACCTTC. Amino acid sequence: CAISEEERQGYTF.

This clonotype was seen at least ten times. The chain uses TRBV18 and TRBJ2-2; 8 bases agree with TRBD1. CDR1 and CDR2 (germline): KGHSH, LQKENI. Trimming took 3 bases from V and 1 from J; bases not matched to a gene: 4. The CDR3 is 16 amino acids. The CDR3 DNA reads TGTGCCAGCTCACCTTCCGGGACAGGGAACACCGGGGAGCTGTTTTTT. This encodes CASSPSGTGNTGELFF.

Remarks on this clonotype: This may be a read error: a much more frequent sequence differs by one nucleotide. The chain combines TRBV5-6 with TRBJ2-1; D is unclear. The CDR3 totals 14 residues. Per the germline V gene, CDR1 is SGHDT and CDR2 is YYEEEE. The CDR3 sequence: CASSLELRCNEQFF. CDR3 bases: TGTGCCAGCAGTTTGGAACTTAGGTGCAATGAGCAGTTCTTC.